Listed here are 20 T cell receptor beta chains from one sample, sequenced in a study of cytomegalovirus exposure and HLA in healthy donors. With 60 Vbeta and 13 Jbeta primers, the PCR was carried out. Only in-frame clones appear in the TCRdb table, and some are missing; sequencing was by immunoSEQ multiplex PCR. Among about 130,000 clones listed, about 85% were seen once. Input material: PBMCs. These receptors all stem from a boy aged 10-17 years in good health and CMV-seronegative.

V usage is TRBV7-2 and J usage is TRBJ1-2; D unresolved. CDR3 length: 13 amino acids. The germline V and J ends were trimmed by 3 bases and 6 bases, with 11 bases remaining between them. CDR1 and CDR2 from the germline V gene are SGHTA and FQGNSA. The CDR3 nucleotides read TGTGCCAGCAGCTTTGGAGGATCGGATGGCTACACCTTC. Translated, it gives CASSFGGSDGYTF.

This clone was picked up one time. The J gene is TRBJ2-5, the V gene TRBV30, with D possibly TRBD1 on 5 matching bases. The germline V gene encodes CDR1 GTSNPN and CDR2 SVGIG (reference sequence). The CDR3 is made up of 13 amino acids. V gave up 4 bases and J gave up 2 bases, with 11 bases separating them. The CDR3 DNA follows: TGTGCCTGGAAGGTTCAGGGACAAGAGACCCAGTACTTC. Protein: CAWKVQGQETQYF.

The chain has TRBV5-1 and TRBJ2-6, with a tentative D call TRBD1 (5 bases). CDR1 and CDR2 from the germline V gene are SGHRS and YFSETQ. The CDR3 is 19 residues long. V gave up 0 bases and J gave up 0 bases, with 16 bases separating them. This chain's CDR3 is CASSLGRVVFGSGANVLTF. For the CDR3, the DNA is TGCGCCAGCAGCTTGGGCAGGGTGGTTTTTGGCTCTGGGGCCAACGTCCTGACTTTC.

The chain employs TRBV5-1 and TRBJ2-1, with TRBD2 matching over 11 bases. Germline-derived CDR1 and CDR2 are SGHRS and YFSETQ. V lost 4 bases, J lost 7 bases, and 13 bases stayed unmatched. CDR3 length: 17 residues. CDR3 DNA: TGCGCCAGCAGCAAGGAGATAGCGGGAGGGCCTTATAATGAGCAGTTCTTC. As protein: CASSKEIAGGPYNEQFF. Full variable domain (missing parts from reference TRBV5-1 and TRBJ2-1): KAGVTQTPRYLIKTRGQQVTLSCSPISGHRSVSWYQQTPGQGLQFLFEYFSETQRNKGNFPGRFSGRQFSNSRSEMNVSTLELGDSALYLCASSKEIAGGPYNEQFFGPGTRLTVL.

The DNA for the CDR3 is TGTGCCAGCGCGCCTGAGACTTGCTACGAGCAGTACTTC. It specifies CASAPETCYEQYF. The chain is built from TRBV21-1 and TRBJ2-7; the table's D call, TRBD2, was not checked against the DNA. TRBV21-1 is shown as a pseudogene. CDR3 size: 13 residues.

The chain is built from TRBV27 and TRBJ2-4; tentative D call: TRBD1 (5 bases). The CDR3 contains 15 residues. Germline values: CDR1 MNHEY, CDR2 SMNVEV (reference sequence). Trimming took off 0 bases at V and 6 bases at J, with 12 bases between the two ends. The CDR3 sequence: CASSLSNDRTNIQYF. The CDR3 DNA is TGTGCCAGCAGTTTATCGAACGACAGAACAAACATTCAGTACTTC.

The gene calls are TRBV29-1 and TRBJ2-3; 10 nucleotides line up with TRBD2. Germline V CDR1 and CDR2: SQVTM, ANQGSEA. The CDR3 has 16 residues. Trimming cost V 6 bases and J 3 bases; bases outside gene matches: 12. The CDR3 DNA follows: TGCAGCGTCGCGGGACTAGCGTCAGGTTCAACAGATACGCAGTATTTT. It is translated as CSVAGLASGSTDTQYF.

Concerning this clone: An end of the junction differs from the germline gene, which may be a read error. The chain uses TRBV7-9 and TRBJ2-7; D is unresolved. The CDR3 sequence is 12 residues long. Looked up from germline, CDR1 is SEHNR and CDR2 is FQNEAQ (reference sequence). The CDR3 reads CSSSRTPFEQYF. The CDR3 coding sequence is TGTTCCAGCAGTCGAACACCCTTCGAGCAGTACTTC. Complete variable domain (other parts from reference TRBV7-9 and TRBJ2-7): DTGVSQNPRHKITKRGQNVTFRCDPISEHNRLYWYRQTLGQGPEFLTYFQNEAQLEKSRLLSDRFSAERPKGSFSTLEIQRTEQGDSAMYLCSSSRTPFEQYFGPGTRLTVT.

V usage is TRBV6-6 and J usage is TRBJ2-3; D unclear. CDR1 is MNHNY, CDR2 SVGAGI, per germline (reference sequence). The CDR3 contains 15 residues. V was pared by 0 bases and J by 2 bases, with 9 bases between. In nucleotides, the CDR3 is TGTGCCAGCAGTTACTCGGGCCAGATCACAGATACGCAGTATTTT. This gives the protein CASSYSGQITDTQYF.

The chain's CDR3 is CASRPSRLSSDEQFF. DNA for the CDR3: TGTGCCAGCAGACCTTCACGACTGTCTAGCGATGAGCAGTTCTTC. The chain joins TRBV6-4 to TRBJ2-1; maybe TRBD2 (6 bases). The germline V gene encodes CDR1 MRHNA and CDR2 SNTAGT. Trimming left V 6 bases short and J 8 bases short, with 20 bases between. There are 15 residues in the CDR3.

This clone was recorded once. CDR3 sequence reads: CAWSAGTENSPLHF. The CDR3 bases are TGTGCCTGGAGTGCAGGGACAGAAAATTCACCCCTCCACTTT. This chain connects TRBV30 to TRBJ1-6; 7 bases line up with TRBD1. Per germline, CDR1 GTSNPN and CDR2 SVGIG (reference sequence). The V gene end was trimmed by 1 base and the J gene end by 7 bases; junction bases not matched to a gene: 4. The CDR3 is made up of 14 amino acids.

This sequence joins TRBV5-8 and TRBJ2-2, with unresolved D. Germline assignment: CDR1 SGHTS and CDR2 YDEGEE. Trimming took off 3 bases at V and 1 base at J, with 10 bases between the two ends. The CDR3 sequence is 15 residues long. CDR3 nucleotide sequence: TGTGCCAGCAGCTATCCGTCAGGGAACACCGGGGAGCTGTTTTTT. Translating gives CASSYPSGNTGELFF.

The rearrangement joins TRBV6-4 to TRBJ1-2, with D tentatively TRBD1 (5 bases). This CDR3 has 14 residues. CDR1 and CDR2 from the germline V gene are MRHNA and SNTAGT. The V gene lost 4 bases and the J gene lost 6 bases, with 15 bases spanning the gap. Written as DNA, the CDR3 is TGTGCCAGCAGTGGGGGCCCCAGGGCCCATGGCTACACCTTC. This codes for CASSGGPRAHGYTF.

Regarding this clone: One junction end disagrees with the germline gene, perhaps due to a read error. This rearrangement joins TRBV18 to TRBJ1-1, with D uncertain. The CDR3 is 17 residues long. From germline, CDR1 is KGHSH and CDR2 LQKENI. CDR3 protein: CANSLNQVDAMNTEAFF. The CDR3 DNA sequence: TGTGCCAACTCACTTAACCAGGTTGACGCCATGAACACTGAAGCTTTCTTT. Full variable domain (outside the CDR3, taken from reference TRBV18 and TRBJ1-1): NAGVMQNPRHLVRRRGQEARLRCSPMKGHSHVYWYRQLPEEGLKFMVYLQKENIIDESGMPKERFSAEFPKEGPSILRIQQVVRGDSAAYFCANSLNQVDAMNTEAFFGQGTRLTVV.

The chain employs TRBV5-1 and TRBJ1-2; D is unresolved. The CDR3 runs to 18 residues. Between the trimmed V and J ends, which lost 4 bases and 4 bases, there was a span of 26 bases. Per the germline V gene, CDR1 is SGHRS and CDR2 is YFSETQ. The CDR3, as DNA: TGCGCCAGCAGCCCCTCCTCATCCTCGGCCGGGAGACCCTATGGCTACACCTTC. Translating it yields CASSPSSSSAGRPYGYTF.

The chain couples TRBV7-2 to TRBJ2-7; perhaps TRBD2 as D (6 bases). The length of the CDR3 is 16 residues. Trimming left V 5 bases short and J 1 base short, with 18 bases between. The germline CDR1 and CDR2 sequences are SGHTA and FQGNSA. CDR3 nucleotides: TGTGCCAGCAGCCCCCAGAGTAGCGGATTATCCTACGAGCAGTACTTC. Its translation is CASSPQSSGLSYEQYF. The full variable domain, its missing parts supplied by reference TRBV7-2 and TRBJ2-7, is GAGVSQSPSNKVTEKGKDVELRCDPISGHTALYWYRQSLGQGLEFLIYFQGNSAPDKSGLPSDRFSAERTGGSVSTLTIQRTQQEDSAVYLCASSPQSSGLSYEQYFGPGTRLTVT.

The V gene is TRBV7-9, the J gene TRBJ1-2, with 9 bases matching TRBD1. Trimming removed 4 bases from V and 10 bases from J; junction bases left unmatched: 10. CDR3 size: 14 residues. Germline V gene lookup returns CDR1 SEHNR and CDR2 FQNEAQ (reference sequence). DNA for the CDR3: TGTGCCAGCAGCTACCCGGGACAGGGAAGAGCCTACACCTTC. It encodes CASSYPGQGRAYTF.

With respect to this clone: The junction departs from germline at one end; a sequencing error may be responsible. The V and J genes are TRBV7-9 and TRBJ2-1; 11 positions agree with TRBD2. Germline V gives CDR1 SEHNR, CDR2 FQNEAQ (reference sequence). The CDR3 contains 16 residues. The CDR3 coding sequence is TGTGCCAGCAGCGTAGCGGGGGGGCCCTCCTACAATGAGCAGTTCTTC. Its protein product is CASSVAGGPSYNEQFF.

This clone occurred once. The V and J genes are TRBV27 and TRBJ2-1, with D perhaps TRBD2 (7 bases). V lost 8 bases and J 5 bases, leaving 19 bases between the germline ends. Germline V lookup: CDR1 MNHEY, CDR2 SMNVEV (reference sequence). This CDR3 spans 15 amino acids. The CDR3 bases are TGTGCCAGCCTCAAGCCCGGGGGGCCCAACAATGAGCAGTTCTTC. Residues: CASLKPGGPNNEQFF.

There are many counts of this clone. CDR3 nucleotides: TGCGCCAGCAGCCCAGATTCAGCGGGGATTACCTACAATGAGCAGTTCTTC. Its translation: CASSPDSAGITYNEQFF. The chain is built from TRBV4-3 and TRBJ2-1, with 7 bases identical to TRBD2. V gave up 4 bases and J gave up 2 bases; unmatched junction bases: 11. The CDR3 spans 17 residues. Per the germline V gene, CDR1 is LGHNA and CDR2 is YSLEER.